The clone carrying this TCR beta chain was detected ten times or more. Its antigen is not known. Template switching added a universal primer site, and cDNA bore unique molecular identifiers. TCRdb redid the calling of the 5' RACE reads with MiXCR, one entry per CDR3 protein. The sample yields approximately 670,000 distinct CDR3 sequences, roughly 6% seen once. This CDR3 comprises 15 residues. Germline assignment: CDR1 DFQATT and CDR2 SNEGSKA (reference sequence). Between the trimmed V and J ends, which lost 2 bases and 8 bases, there was a span of 19 bases. The data stem from a study of identical twins. Among all donors, each was a healthy Caucasian. Regarding the study as a whole: The same donors were not followed; conclusions instead depended on cross-sectional statistical analysis.

The source material was naive T cells sorted from blood. The sequence came from a man aged 18 to 29 in good health. The rearrangement joins TRBV20-1 to TRBJ2-1; D is possibly TRBD1 (6 bases). The CDR3 loop is CSARPTSQGRDEQFF. The CDR3 DNA follows: TGCAGTGCTAGACCCACTTCACAGGGCCGGGATGAGCAGTTCTTC.